The 17 T cell receptor beta chains below come from one sample, sequenced in a study of T cell responses to AZD1222 COVID-19 vaccine. Libraries were prepared by immunoSEQ multiplex PCR; TCRdb keeps only in-frame clonotypes and omits some of them. The sample carries around 130,000 clones, 88% recorded once. This sample comprised peripheral blood, obtained on day 0 of AZD1222 vaccination. Every receptor here comes from an adult in good health.

This clone occurred once. The chain has TRBV29-1 and TRBJ1-2, with TRBD1 identical over 7 bases. CDR1 and CDR2 from the germline V gene are SQVTM and ANQGSEA. After removal of 5 bases from V and 2 bases from J, the junction contained 11 bases not matched to a gene. The CDR3 length is 15 residues. As DNA, the CDR3 is TGCAGCGTTAAGGGGTCCACAGGGGCGAACTATGGCTACACCTTC. It codes for CSVKGSTGANYGYTF.

This chain uses TRBV28 with TRBJ2-1; 9 bases agree with TRBD1. This CDR3 is built from 15 residues. Trimming removed 5 bases from V and 6 bases from J; junction bases left unmatched: 8. Germline V gene lookup returns CDR1 MDHEN and CDR2 SYDVKM. The chain's CDR3 is CASSTTGGFLNEQFF. CDR3 nucleotides: TGTGCCAGCAGTACCACAGGGGGCTTTCTCAATGAGCAGTTCTTC.

V and J are TRBV28 and TRBJ1-2; D gene unclear. This CDR3 spans 13 amino acids. The ends were cut back, 5 bases at V and 6 bases at J, with 13 bases in the middle. In germline, CDR1 is MDHEN, CDR2 SYDVKM. The CDR3 loop reads CASSRRESNGYTF. DNA for the CDR3: TGTGCCAGCAGTCGCCGGGAGAGCAATGGCTACACCTTC.

The chain couples TRBV7-2 to TRBJ1-4, with D tentatively TRBD1 (5 bases). The CDR3 covers 15 residues. Germline CDR1 reads SGHTA; CDR2 reads FQGNSA. Trimming cost V 6 bases and J 8 bases, with 19 bases left between them. Written as DNA, the CDR3 is TGTGCCAGCAGTCACCCTAGGGGATTAGAAGAAAAACTGTTTTTT. Translating it yields CASSHPRGLEEKLFF.

The chain couples TRBV10-2 to TRBJ2-7, with TRBD2 matching 10 bases. Trimming at V came to 2 bases and at J to 4 bases, leaving 5 bases not matched to a gene. Germline-derived CDR1 and CDR2 are WSHSY and SAAADI. This CDR3 has 15 residues. The DNA of the CDR3 is TGCGCCAGCAGTGAGGCAGCGGGAGGGCCTTACGAGCAGTACTTC. Its protein is CASSEAAGGPYEQYF.

This rearrangement joins TRBV27 to TRBJ1-4; D unclear. The CDR3 sequence is 15 residues long. Trimming left V 7 bases short and J 2 bases short, with 14 bases between. Germline CDR1 MNHEY, CDR2 SMNVEV (reference sequence). CDR3 in amino acids: CASKISRTTNEKLFF. DNA of the CDR3: TGTGCCAGCAAAATCAGCCGAACGACTAATGAAAAACTGTTTTTT.

V usage is TRBV28 and J usage is TRBJ1-5; 9 positions match TRBD1. V lost 7 bases to trimming and J lost 4 bases; unmatched junction nucleotides: 11. Germline CDR1 and CDR2: MDHEN and SYDVKM. This CDR3 has 16 amino acids. The CDR3 is CASIPGQGLRNQPQHF. In DNA, the CDR3 is TGTGCCAGCATCCCGGGACAGGGTCTACGGAATCAGCCCCAGCATTTT.

V gene TRBV11-1 combines with J gene TRBJ2-1, with a possible D match to TRBD2 (5 bases). The CDR3 spans 15 residues. CDR1 SGHAT and CDR2 FQDESV come from the germline V gene (reference sequence). The V and J ends lost 2 bases and 1 base respectively, with 9 bases between them. The CDR3 spells CASSLSRVSYNEQFF. In nucleotides, the CDR3 is TGTGCCAGCAGCTTATCGAGGGTATCCTACAATGAGCAGTTCTTC.

This chain links TRBV21-1 with TRBJ2-7; the tabulated D call, TRBD2, remains unverified against the DNA. TRBV21-1 is a recognized pseudogene. The CDR3 consists of 16 residues. DNA for the CDR3: TGTGCCAGCAGCACCTGGACTAGACGCCTCTCCTACGAGCAGTACTTC. Its translation: CASSTWTRRLSYEQYF.

The gene calls are TRBV12-3 or TRBV12-4 and TRBJ2-7; D perhaps matches TRBD2 (5 bases). V lost 3 bases and J 2 bases, leaving 5 bases between the germline ends. The length of the CDR3 is 12 residues. As DNA, the CDR3 is TGTGCCAGCAGTTTGGGAGCCTACGAGCAGTACTTC. Its translation: CASSLGAYEQYF.

The rearrangement uses TRBV7-9 and TRBJ2-7; 9 nucleotides agree with TRBD1. This CDR3 has 16 amino acids. Germline V gene lookup returns CDR1 SEHNR and CDR2 FQNEAQ (reference sequence). The ends lost 5 bases at V and 3 bases at J; junction bases unmatched: 11. The CDR3 sequence is CASSRSTGGFRYEQYF. The CDR3 bases are TGTGCCAGCAGCCGATCGACAGGGGGTTTCCGCTACGAGCAGTACTTC.

The chain combines TRBV9 with TRBJ2-5; 9 bases line up with TRBD2. V gave up 5 bases and J gave up 5 bases; unmatched junction bases: 7. Per germline, CDR1 SGDLS and CDR2 YYNGEE. The CDR3 runs to 14 residues. The CDR3 DNA sequence: TGTGCCAGCAGTCTCAGCGGGGGGCAGGAGACCCAGTACTTC. This sequence encodes CASSLSGGQETQYF.

The gene calls are TRBV7-3 and TRBJ2-2, with a possible D match to TRBD2 (5 bases). Germline V lookup: CDR1 SGHTA, CDR2 FQGTGA. The CDR3 length is 14 residues. Trimming stripped 5 bases from V and 2 bases from J, with 9 bases between. CDR3 protein: CASSNGVNTGELFF. The CDR3 nucleotides are TGTGCCAGCAGCAACGGGGTCAACACCGGGGAGCTGTTTTTT. Drawing the rest from reference TRBV7-3 and TRBJ2-2, the complete variable domain is GAGVSQTPSNKVTEKGKYVELRCDPISGHTALYWYRQSLGQGPEFLIYFQGTGAADDSGLPNDRFFAVRPEGSVSTLKIQRTERGDSAVYLCASSNGVNTGELFFGEGSRLTVL.

V gene TRBV4-3 combines with J gene TRBJ1-1; D is unclear. Deletions cut 1 base from V and 1 base from J, with 10 bases between. This CDR3 has 15 amino acids. Germline V gives CDR1 LGHNA, CDR2 YSLEER. CDR3: CASSQAATRNTEAFF. The DNA of the CDR3 is TGCGCCAGCAGCCAAGCTGCGACAAGGAACACTGAAGCTTTCTTT.

This chain connects TRBV5-1 to TRBJ1-5, with a weak D call TRBD1 (5 bases). From germline, CDR1 is SGHRS and CDR2 YFSETQ. The CDR3 runs to 15 residues. The ends were cut back, 4 bases at V and 5 bases at J, with 16 bases in the middle. The CDR3 reads CASSISGDLHQPQHF. In nucleotides, the CDR3 is TGCGCCAGCAGCATTTCGGGGGACCTCCATCAGCCCCAGCATTTT.

This sequence joins TRBV6-6 and TRBJ1-1; 7 nucleotides agree with TRBD1. This CDR3 is built from 12 residues. V shed 7 bases and J 11 bases; nucleotides not matched to a gene: 10. Germline V gene lookup returns CDR1 MNHNY and CDR2 SVGAGI (reference sequence). The CDR3 DNA sequence: TGTGCCAGCAATACTGACAGGGTGGGTGCTTTCTTT. This codes for CASNTDRVGAFF.

This clone was seen only once. V is TRBV13 and J is TRBJ1-4; 8 bases align to TRBD1. V shed 5 bases, J shed 8 bases, and the junction held 7 bases outside the gene matches. Germline V gene data show CDR1 as PRHDT and CDR2 as FYEKMQ (reference sequence). CDR3 size: 14 residues. The CDR3: CASSHRTGNEKLFF. Here the CDR3 DNA reads TGTGCCAGCAGCCATCGGACAGGGAACGAAAAACTGTTTTTT.